The clone carrying this T cell receptor (beta chain) was observed once. Adults between roughly 18 and 95 years of age took part from more than 20 US areas. Participants' own reports of clinical history determined their cohort assignment. V was clipped by 0 bases and J by 6 bases; unmatched bases: 4. Germline CDR1 is SGHNT and CDR2 is YYREEE (reference sequence). This CDR3 is built from 16 residues. Produced via immunoSEQ multiplex PCR; TCRdb's table is partial and in-frame only. This table holds around 180,000 clones, more than 75% found once. The sample comes from a study of blood T cell repertoires in COVID-19. Study at large: Acute and convalescent COVID-19 samples came from the United States, Italy and Spain.

The source is a woman aged 30 to 39 who had recovered from COVID-19. The rearrangement joins TRBV5-4 to TRBJ2-2; the match to TRBD1 covers 11 bases. Material: PBMCs or T cells enriched from blood (not recorded which). CDR3 bases: TGTGCCAGCAGCTTGGTAGTGGGACAGGGGGCCGGGGAGCTGTTTTTT. Translating it yields CASSLVVGQGAGELFF.